This entry is about one TCR beta chain. Its antigen is still unknown. The record has no base qualities; no much larger clone is one base away. Donors were healthy HIV-negative adults with no recently reported acute infections or vaccinations. Every donor was a Caucasian adult residing in Nashville, Tennessee, USA. CD4+ T cells were enriched through magnetic negative selection, after which naive cells were positively selected on CD45RA and the remaining negative fraction served as the memory subset. Blood was obtained by leukapheresis, after which PBMCs were separated by Ficoll-Histopaque density gradient centrifugation and cryopreserved in liquid nitrogen vapor phase. Analytical flow cytometry was used to check the purity and quantity of each magnetically sorted T cell population. Each sorted fraction had its genomic DNA isolated and then quantified by UV absorbance on a Nanodrop 2000c. Using the deep immunoSEQ assay, multiplex PCR amplified TCR CDR3 regions from genomic DNA. Extracted genomic DNA from each cell subset was distributed evenly across all wells of several immunoSEQ 96-well plates, and each plate was treated as a replicate. Each replicate PCR for sorted subsets received around 210 ng genomic DNA, equal to about 30,000 T cell genomes. The purified libraries were quantified using a Qubit 3.0 fluorometer, sized with a Bioanalyzer 2100, and then quantified again using the KAPA Library Quantification kit. A separate single-read 150-cycle Illumina NextSeq 550 flow cell was used to sequence each immunoSEQ 96-well plate. In the authors' own workflow: Because only junctional sequences without quality scores were contained in the immunoSEQ output, filtering matching that applied to full-length reads could not be performed. To assign V/J genes and CDR3, sequences were annotated using PyIR, a Python wrapper for IgBLAST v1.9, with IMGT germline references. Any read was removed if the V/J assignment was weak (E-value above 1e-6), the CDR3 was missing, or the read contained stop codons, out-of-frame junctions, or ambiguous translated residues. V3J clonotypes were defined as sequences sharing an identical inferred V gene, J gene, and CDR3 amino acid sequence. Percentage overlap between repertoires was computed as shared unique clonotypes divided by the size of the smaller repertoire. Three approaches were used to assess repertoire richness: RTK rarefaction, the Chao1 estimator, and Recon v2.1 estimates of unobserved clonotypes. Generation probabilities were computed with OLGA for all TCRbeta clonotypes obtained by the gDNA method from several donors. TCRdb took this table from immuneACCESS and kept in-frame rearrangements with V and J called. Such tables lack part of the clones; where checked against another copy, unresolved V genes explain under half of the gap, and the rest is unexplained. V and J calls and clone size are those listed in that table; D and trimming were worked out from the DNA. The sample table lists 2,500,000 or so clones, roughly 93% of them with a count of one. The top ten constitute 0.36% of the sample.

This record comes from a study of shared clonotypes between healthy human individuals (dated by TCRdb to the early 2020s). For context, the study as a whole: The cohort comprised a couple of women and a few men aged 18 to 49 years. Per donor, three plates each were used for CD4 naive and CD4 memory, two for CD8 naive, and one for CD8 memory. Blood TCR repertoires of 5 or 6 healthy adults were deeply sequenced to estimate repertoire size and the extent of clonotype sharing between individuals. To increase sequencing depth and limit assay-specific biases, TCR repertoire library preparation and sequencing were carried out by different laboratories using diverse techniques. Per donor, leukapheresis produced somewhere between about 0.94 and 10 billion PBMCs. Points the paper makes about the study in general: Naive subsets generally had larger estimated clonotype richness than memory subsets did. Because the study included a small number of donors, the genetic and exposure-history diversity represented was limited. Sharing across a few donors was observed for around 5% of naive CD4, 3% to 4% of naive CD8, 2% to 2.5% of memory CD4, and over 0.3% of memory CD8 clonotypes. Compared with non-shared clonotypes, the clonotypes found in all four sorted-subset donors had higher generation probabilities. Rarefaction of sorted-subset datasets indicated incomplete sequencing despite the large sequencing depth. Sampling was restricted to blood, and TCR repertoires in tissues likely differ from the TCR repertoires found in blood. Pairwise subsampling indicated that sequencing depth was expected to affect the degree of clonotype sharing among donors.

The CDR3 numbers 15 residues from cysteine through phenylalanine. The retained sequence is limited to the CDR3, 45 bases, with the frame set at the first base. The germline V gene (reference sequence) yields LNHDA for CDR1 and SQIVND for CDR2. V drops 7 bases and J drops 1 base, leaving 17 bases in between. The clonotype comes from a man in his late teens or twenties in good health. Some clones in this sample may be carry-over from other donors' samples. The chain uses TRBV19 and TRBJ2-7; the D gene is perhaps TRBD1 or TRBD2, each of them matching over 6 bases. The sequenced sample consisted of naive CD4+ T cells from PBMCs. Explained via the paper, the cell subset or site label denotes: CD45RA+ positively selected. The DNA sequence is TGTGCCAGTAAGGGGGGCAGTGCAGGATCCTACGAGCAGTACTTC. This yields the protein CASKGGSAGSYEQYF.